A selection of T cell receptor beta chains follows, all from one sample in a study of T cell responses to AZD1222 COVID-19 vaccine. Profiling relied on immunoSEQ multiplex PCR, and the TCRdb table lists in-frame clones only, not all of them. The sample lists 120,000 to 150,000 clones; over 85% were seen once. Material: peripheral blood, obtained on day 0 of AZD1222 vaccination. Receptors originate from an adult in good health. Both conserved end residues are trimmed from each CDR3. The D gene is left open where the match is weak. A clone size is listed for some rows: how often the clone was seen (once, few, many), or a class if it is expanded.

CDR3 protein	D gene	V gene	clone size
ASKPAGGLIYEQY	TRBD2	TRBV6-5	-
ASSFAGQGNYEQY	-	TRBV27	-
ASSADRGPDTQY	TRBD1	TRBV18	-
SVGGVEQY	-	TRBV29-1	-
ASSPGIEAF	-	TRBV28	-
ASSKKSREGRDYEQY	-	TRBV21-1	-
ASSPLDRAGRNYGYT	TRBD1	TRBV18	-
ASSLSGGAGYT	-	TRBV27	-
ASSPRTSGRRGDMKTQY	TRBD2	TRBV4-1	-
ASSLGRKSNQPQH	-	TRBV13	-
ASSEGGPGRYGYT	-	TRBV5-4	once
AISESGTNNEKLF	-	TRBV10-3	-
ASSSGSTDTQY	-	TRBV19	few
AWSLGGVGKAF	-	TRBV30	-
ATRWGRRQPQH	-	TRBV28	-
ASSNGGLTNEKLF	-	TRBV14	-
ASSPRGQPNTEAF	-	TRBV11-3	-
ASSYLTGNYGYT	-	TRBV6-2/TRBV6-3	-
ASSTGTSGRPNTQY	TRBD2	TRBV27	-
ASSMAPGFNSPLH	-	TRBV19	-
ASSSGTYQPQH	-	TRBV12-3/TRBV12-4	few
ASSYRGGRNTEAF	TRBD1	TRBV7-2	-
ASSSGQQLGYT	TRBD1	TRBV7-2	-
ASSDIFRDTY	-	TRBV28	-
ASSQERQAYEKLF	-	TRBV4-3	-
ASSRLAGAPTSTDTQY	-	TRBV3-1/TRBV3-2	-
ASTSTGANSPLH	TRBD1	TRBV19	-
ASSYPQPQH	-	TRBV6-2/TRBV6-3	-
ASQGPGPRSQPQH	-	TRBV25-1	-
ASSQDPGTLSWNEQY	-	TRBV4-3	once
ASKVGTDTQY	-	TRBV6-5	-
ATSDPPEDTTYEQY	-	TRBV24-1	-
ASSGGVNVDGYT	-	TRBV5-1	-
ASSQDLTAGYT	-	TRBV14	-
ASSLRPRTSGSSGELF	TRBD2	TRBV7-3	-
AWMGGGHGYT	-	TRBV30	-
ASSLGSSAYEQY	-	TRBV7-2	-
ASGWTQGVNTGELF	TRBD1	TRBV12-5	-
ASTYTRANNEQF	-	TRBV5-8	-
ASSLRGLVYEQY	TRBD2	TRBV27	-
ASSLALVWPDTQY	-	TRBV7-2	once
ASSLKAGYT	-	TRBV28	-
ASSLGTSGSYEQY	TRBD2	TRBV3-1/TRBV3-2	-
ASRSGTGTGRTDTQY	-	TRBV27	-
SVGWVSSYNEQF	-	TRBV29-1	-
ASSQGPHYEQY	-	TRBV5-6	-
ACDRPNSPLH	-	TRBV30	-
ASSLRGTEQY	-	TRBV5-4	-
ASSSYVGRLRDEQF	-	TRBV7-3	-
ASRPTTGAFYGYT	TRBD1	TRBV27	-
ASSLQGANTGELF	TRBD1	TRBV7-3	-
ASRYRASGNTIY	-	TRBV6-5	-
ASSYSKGQGTDTQY	TRBD1	TRBV6-2/TRBV6-3	-
ASSPPGLAGGKDTQY	TRBD2	TRBV4-1	-
ASGLVLGGITEAF	-	TRBV12-5	-
ASSMGQIYEQY	TRBD1	TRBV12-3/TRBV12-4	-
ASSGFRLAGASYNEQF	TRBD2	TRBV19	-
ASSLDGTGSQPQH	TRBD1	TRBV5-1	-
ASRGREWGEQF	TRBD2	TRBV28	-
ASSQLVDKTNEKLF	-	TRBV23-1	-